The 4 T cell receptor beta chains below come from one sample, sequenced in a study of blood T cell repertoires in COVID-19 (dated by TCRdb to 2018 to 2021). Library generation was performed with the immunoSEQ multiplex PCR assay. TCRdb retrieved this table from immuneACCESS and kept in-frame rearrangements only. Not all clones are present; in checked studies, unresolved V genes account for under half, and no reason is known for the remainder. In this sample the table shows around 94,000 clones, around four fifths of which occur a single time. Around 3% of the sample goes to the ten largest clones. The sample comprised peripheral blood. The receptor source for this set is a man between 50 and 59 years old with acute or convalescent COVID-19.

The V gene is TRBV7-2, the J gene TRBJ1-2; weak D call: TRBD1 (5 bases). Trimming pared 1 base from V and 2 bases from J, leaving 8 bases between. CDR1 is SGHTA and CDR2 is FQGNSA in the germline V gene. This CDR3 is built from 14 residues. CDR3 in DNA: TGTGCCAGCAGCTTAGATAGACAGAACTATGGCTACACCTTC. Protein: CASSLDRQNYGYTF.

This chain links TRBV18 with TRBJ2-3; weak D call: TRBD2 (5 bases). The CDR3 has 14 amino acids. Germline V gene data show CDR1 as KGHSH and CDR2 as LQKENI. V dropped 3 bases and J dropped 2 bases, with 9 bases sitting between them. DNA for the CDR3: TGTGCCAGCTCACCGCCGCGGGCCACAGATACGCAGTATTTT. Its translation: CASSPPRATDTQYF.

The chain uses TRBV29-1 and TRBJ2-6; TRBD2 matches at 11 bases. V was pared by 7 bases and J by 0 bases, with 5 bases of the junction left unmatched. This CDR3 region has 16 residues. The V gene's germline CDR1 is SQVTM and CDR2 ANQGSEA. CDR3 DNA sequence: TGCAGCGCGTCCCTAGCGGGGGGCTCTGGGGCCAACGTCCTGACTTTC. Translating it yields CSASLAGGSGANVLTF.

The chain has TRBV11-2 and TRBJ2-7; tentative D call: TRBD1 (5 bases). Germline V gene data show CDR1 as SGHAT and CDR2 as FQNNGV. The V end was cut by 5 bases, the J end by 5 bases, with 13 bases between. This CDR3 contains 13 residues. CDR3 DNA: TGTGCCAGCAGCCTCCAGGGCCTGGACGAGCAGTACTTC. Amino acid sequence: CASSLQGLDEQYF.